Each of the 23 T cell receptor beta chains below was sequenced from the same sample in a study of beta chain features in type 1 diabetes. cDNA synthesis used the whole RNA isolate, giving expressed TCRB sequences. The table came from immunoSEQ multiplex PCR; TCRdb's copy has only in-frame clones and leaves some out. The table has some 290,000 clones, about 13% seen once. The antigens for these receptors are not known. Broader study findings: Shorter TCRB CDR3s, moderately but significantly so, marked every one of the four CD4+ subsets in Type 1 diabetes patients.

Specimen: naive CD4+ T cells from blood. All receptors come from a man aged 25 to 40 with type 1 diabetes.

This rearrangement joins TRBV29-1 to TRBJ1-2; D is unclear. The germline gives CDR1 SQVTM, CDR2 ANQGSEA. The CDR3 loop spans 13 amino acids. Between the trimmed V and J ends, which lost 4 bases and 5 bases, there was a span of 14 bases. The CDR3, as DNA: TGCAGCGTTGCTATTGAGAGACAATATGGCTACACCTTC. Its translation: CSVAIERQYGYTF.

CDR3 loop: CAWTEAGGYTF. The CDR3 DNA reads as TGTGCCTGGACAGAAGCCGGGGGCTACACCTTC. The gene calls are TRBV30 and TRBJ1-2; no firm D call. Germline assignment: CDR1 GTSNPN and CDR2 SVGIG (reference sequence). There are 11 residues in the CDR3. V gave up 4 bases and J gave up 8 bases, with 11 bases separating them.

The chain has TRBV7-2 and TRBJ2-3; tentatively, D is TRBD2 (6 bases). Germline lookup yields CDR1 SGHTA and CDR2 FQGNSA. CDR3 size: 14 residues. V was cut by 3 bases and J by 6 bases, with 13 bases left in between. CDR3 residues: CASSFSWGEDTQYF. In DNA, the CDR3 is TGTGCCAGCAGCTTTTCCTGGGGGGAGGATACGCAGTATTTT.

The rearrangement links TRBV18 to TRBJ2-5; no reliable D call. Germline V gene sequence: CDR1 KGHSH, CDR2 LQKENI. This CDR3 contains 15 residues. V was shortened by 3 bases and J by 3 bases, with 14 bases between the two germline ends. CDR3: CASSPNSGLEETQYF. The CDR3 DNA reads TGTGCCAGCTCACCCAACAGTGGGTTGGAAGAGACCCAGTACTTC. Complete variable domain (other parts from reference TRBV18 and TRBJ2-5): NAGVMQNPRHLVRRRGQEARLRCSPMKGHSHVYWYRQLPEEGLKFMVYLQKENIIDESGMPKERFSAEFPKEGPSILRIQQVVRGDSAAYFCASSPNSGLEETQYFGPGTRLLVL.

The chain has TRBV13 and TRBJ2-7, with 10 bases lining up with TRBD2. The CDR3 is made up of 14 amino acids. The germline V gene encodes CDR1 PRHDT and CDR2 FYEKMQ (reference sequence). V trimming: 5 bases; J trimming: 7 bases; junction bases outside the gene matches: 8. The CDR3 DNA reads as TGTGCCAGCAGCCAGTGGACTAGCGGAGGGGAGCAGTACTTC. Amino acids: CASSQWTSGGEQYF.

Turning to this clone: One junction end disagrees with the germline gene, perhaps due to a read error. The J gene is TRBJ1-1, the V gene TRBV20-1; maybe TRBD1 (5 bases). Germline V gene sequence: CDR1 DFQATT, CDR2 SNEGSKA (reference sequence). The CDR3 spans 11 residues. CDR3 sequence (DNA): TGCAGTGCTAGAGATGGAGACGGGCGGGGGTTT. Its protein is CSARDGDGRGF.

There are a few counts of this clone. J is TRBJ1-2 and V is TRBV4-2; D might be TRBD1 (5 bases). The CDR3 consists of 15 residues. The V gene lost 1 base and the J gene lost 2 bases, with 11 bases spanning the gap. CDR1 and CDR2 from the germline V gene are LGHNA and YNFKEQ. CDR3 sequence reads: CASSQASGVNYGYTF. CDR3 sequence (DNA): TGTGCCAGCAGCCAAGCTTCGGGGGTAAACTATGGCTACACCTTC.

Only a few counts were recorded for this clone. The chain links TRBV5-6 to TRBJ1-1, with D maybe TRBD1 (5 bases). Deletions cut 0 bases from V and 4 bases from J, with 13 bases between. The CDR3 is 15 amino acids. Germline CDR1 SGHDT, CDR2 YYEEEE. CDR3: CASSLAGGERTEAFF. In DNA form, the CDR3 reads TGTGCCAGCAGCTTGGCCGGGGGGGAACGCACTGAAGCTTTCTTT.

V is TRBV28 and J is TRBJ1-1; 9 bases align to TRBD1. Per germline, CDR1 MDHEN and CDR2 SYDVKM. V lost 6 bases, J lost 4 bases, and 6 bases stayed unmatched. This CDR3 comprises 14 residues. The CDR3 nucleotides read TGTGCCAGCAGGGGACAGGGAGAGGGCACTGAAGCTTTCTTT. Its translation is CASRGQGEGTEAFF.

A remark on this clone: Other nucleotide sequences from this sample produce the same CDR3. The chain has TRBV29-1 and TRBJ1-1, with D uncertain. Trimming cost V 1 base and J 0 bases, with 6 bases left between them. CDR1 is SQVTM and CDR2 is ANQGSEA in the germline V gene. The CDR3 is 13 residues long. CDR3 sequence: CSVEVHMNTEAFF. The CDR3 region has the DNA TGCAGCGTTGAAGTTCACATGAACACTGAAGCTTTCTTT.

CDR3 protein: CASSRGSSTDTQYF. The CDR3 DNA follows: TGCGCCAGCAGCCGAGGTAGTAGCACAGATACGCAGTATTTT. The gene calls are TRBV5-1 and TRBJ2-3; D not resolved. V was trimmed by 4 bases and J by 0 bases, leaving 9 bases between them. Germline CDR1 is SGHRS and CDR2 is YFSETQ. The CDR3 spans 14 residues.

A single count supports this clone. The chain recombines TRBV11-3 with TRBJ2-1, with 8 bases aligning to TRBD2. Trimming at V came to 5 bases and at J to 9 bases, leaving 15 bases not matched to a gene. Germline CDR1 is SGHNT and CDR2 is YENEEA. This CDR3 is 16 amino acids long. The CDR3 DNA is TGTGCCAGCAGCCCCCTGGGAGCGGGAGTTATTAGTGAGCAGTTCTTC. It codes for CASSPLGAGVISEQFF.

This clone was seen more than once but under ten times. In DNA, the CDR3 is TGTGCCAGCAGCTTAGGACGGGACGAGCAGTACTTC. Translating gives CASSLGRDEQYF. V is TRBV11-1 and J is TRBJ2-7, with D unclear. The V gene lost 1 base and the J gene lost 5 bases, with 6 bases spanning the gap. Germline V gene sequence: CDR1 SGHAT, CDR2 FQDESV (reference sequence). The CDR3 covers 12 residues.

The sample holds a few counts of this clone. J is TRBJ2-7 and V is TRBV5-4; TRBD1 matches at 7 bases. Germline V gene lookup returns CDR1 SGHNT and CDR2 YYREEE (reference sequence). CDR3 length: 14 amino acids. V was clipped by 3 bases and J by 1 base; unmatched bases: 4. CDR3 in amino acids: CASSSRDRSYEQYF. The CDR3 DNA follows: TGTGCCAGCAGCTCTCGGGACAGATCCTACGAGCAGTACTTC.

This clone has just a few counts. This chain links TRBV28 with TRBJ2-3; the D is unclear. The CDR3 spans 12 residues. V gave up 8 bases and J gave up 0 bases, with 6 bases separating them. CDR1 and CDR2 from the germline V gene are MDHEN and SYDVKM. CDR3 coding DNA: TGTGCCAGCGGCAAGAGCACAGATACGCAGTATTTT. This sequence encodes CASGKSTDTQYF.

The rearrangement joins TRBV7-9 to TRBJ2-7; tentatively, D is TRBD2 (6 bases). Trimming shortened V by 5 bases and J by 5 bases, and 28 bases separated the two germline ends. The V gene's germline CDR1 is SEHNR and CDR2 FQNEAQ (reference sequence). This CDR3 has 18 residues. The CDR3 spells CASSRQYLDSGDINEQYF. The CDR3, as DNA: TGTGCCAGCAGCCGCCAATATCTCGATTCGGGGGATATCAACGAGCAGTACTTC.

This clone showed up just a few times. The chain carries TRBV29-1 and TRBJ2-1; the match to TRBD1 covers 8 bases. The germline gives CDR1 SQVTM, CDR2 ANQGSEA. The CDR3 consists of 14 residues. J gave up 7 bases and V 6 bases, and 11 bases lay outside the gene matches. As DNA, the CDR3 is TGCAGCGTCTATGGACAGGGTCAATTGAATGAGCAGTTCTTC. This gives the protein CSVYGQGQLNEQFF.

This clone was observed a few times. The chain joins TRBV7-9 to TRBJ2-7, with TRBD1 identical over 7 bases. In germline, CDR1 is SEHNR, CDR2 FQNEAQ (reference sequence). This CDR3 has 13 amino acids. The J segment lost 3 bases and the V segment lost 3 bases, leaving 2 bases of the junction unmatched. The CDR3 spells CASSFGQDYEQYF. CDR3 coding DNA: TGTGCCAGCAGCTTTGGACAGGACTACGAGCAGTACTTC.

The genes are TRBV27 and TRBJ2-3; no definite D call. The CDR3 is 14 amino acids. Germline CDR1 MNHEY, CDR2 SMNVEV (reference sequence). Trimming took off 5 bases at V and 8 bases at J, with 17 bases between the two ends. CDR3 in DNA: TGTGCCAGCAGTCCTACAAGAGAGCGCGGTACGCAGTATTTT. Translation: CASSPTRERGTQYF.

This clone has only a few counts. The chain carries TRBV7-8 and TRBJ2-3, with D uncertain. Trimming removed 1 base at V and 0 bases at J, with 8 bases between. The length of the CDR3 is 15 residues. Germline CDR1 and CDR2: SGHVS and FQNEAQ. In DNA, the CDR3 is TGTGCCAGCAGCTTAGTACAGTTGAGCACAGATACGCAGTATTTT. It encodes CASSLVQLSTDTQYF.

The V gene is TRBV27, the J gene TRBJ1-2, with 10 bases that match TRBD1. This CDR3 spans 13 amino acids. Per the germline V gene, CDR1 is MNHEY and CDR2 is SMNVEV (reference sequence). Losses at the gene ends were 5 bases for V and 8 bases for J; bases not matched to a gene: 5. Here the CDR3 DNA reads TGTGCCAGCAGTCCACGGACAGGGGGAGGCTACACCTTC. Residues: CASSPRTGGGYTF.

In this sample, this clone turned up a few times. The genes are TRBV4-2 and TRBJ1-5; 9 bases fit TRBD1. The CDR3 has 15 amino acids. CDR1 and CDR2 from the germline V gene are LGHNA and YNFKEQ. V trimming: 6 bases; J trimming: 6 bases; junction bases outside the gene matches: 9. In DNA form, the CDR3 reads TGTGCCAGCAGACCAACAGGGGGCAAGGGTCAGCCCCAGCATTTT. Its protein is CASRPTGGKGQPQHF.

The chain is built from TRBV28 and TRBJ1-4; possible D gene TRBD1, 6 bases. CDR3 length equals 14 residues. Trimming cost V 5 bases and J 0 bases, with 7 bases left between them. Per the germline V gene, CDR1 is MDHEN and CDR2 is SYDVKM. CDR3: CASSPGATNEKLFF. CDR3 DNA: TGTGCCAGCAGTCCAGGGGCAACTAATGAAAAACTGTTTTTT.